Sequencing of this TCR beta chain was carried out in a study of monozygotic twins with inflammatory bowel disease. Overall study results and limits: Distinguishing T cell subtypes was not possible.

UMIs that had a 6-nucleotide sample barcode were put in using template switching. TCRdb reprocessed the 5' RACE reads; each CDR3 protein has one entry and no DNA is given. The sample totals approximately 200,000 distinct CDR3 sequences; its top ten clones hold 7.5% to 9.5%. The CDR3 runs 12 residues. Germline values: CDR1 MNHEY, CDR2 SVGEGT. Of note for this clonotype: What it recognizes is unknown.

The rearrangement uses TRBV6-2 or TRBV6-3 and TRBJ2-1; the TCRdb call, TRBD2, lacks DNA for checking. Sequencing input: blood. The receptor was isolated from a human donor with ulcerative colitis or Crohn's disease, or a healthy co-twin of an affected twin (not recorded which). The CDR3 spells CASSRAGGEQFF.